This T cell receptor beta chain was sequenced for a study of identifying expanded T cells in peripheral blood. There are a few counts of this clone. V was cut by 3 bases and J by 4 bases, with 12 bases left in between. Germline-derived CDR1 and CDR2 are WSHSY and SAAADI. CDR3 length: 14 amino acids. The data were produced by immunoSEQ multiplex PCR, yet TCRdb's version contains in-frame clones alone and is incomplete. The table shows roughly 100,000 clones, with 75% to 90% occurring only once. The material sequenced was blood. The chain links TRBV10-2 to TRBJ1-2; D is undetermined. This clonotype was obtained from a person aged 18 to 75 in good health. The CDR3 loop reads CASSDRDKGYGYTF. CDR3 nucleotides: TGCGCCAGCAGTGATAGGGATAAGGGCTATGGCTACACCTTC.